This T cell receptor (beta chain) stems from a study of blood T cells in healthy people across ages. Trimming cost V 1 base and J 1 base, with 8 bases left between them. The CDR3 is 14 amino acids. Germline CDR1 SGHRS, CDR2 YFSETQ. Primed by a sample-barcoded 5' primer and a J-beta primer mix, a second PCR proceeded for 7 to 11 cycles. The template-switch adaptor, which had 12 random nucleotides, put a tag on each cDNA molecule. One entry per CDR3 protein results from TCRdb running MiXCR on the 5' RACE reads. The sample records around 780,000 distinct CDR3 sequences, roughly 56% being singletons. Isolated PBMCs totaled at least 6 million in each sample.

This TCR derives from a man in his forties or fifties in good health. Sequenced input: blood. The chain uses TRBV5-1 and TRBJ1-1; D unclear. The chain's CDR3 is CASSLLQRNTEAFF. CDR3 bases: TGCGCCAGCAGCTTGTTGCAGAGGAACACTGAAGCTTTCTTT.